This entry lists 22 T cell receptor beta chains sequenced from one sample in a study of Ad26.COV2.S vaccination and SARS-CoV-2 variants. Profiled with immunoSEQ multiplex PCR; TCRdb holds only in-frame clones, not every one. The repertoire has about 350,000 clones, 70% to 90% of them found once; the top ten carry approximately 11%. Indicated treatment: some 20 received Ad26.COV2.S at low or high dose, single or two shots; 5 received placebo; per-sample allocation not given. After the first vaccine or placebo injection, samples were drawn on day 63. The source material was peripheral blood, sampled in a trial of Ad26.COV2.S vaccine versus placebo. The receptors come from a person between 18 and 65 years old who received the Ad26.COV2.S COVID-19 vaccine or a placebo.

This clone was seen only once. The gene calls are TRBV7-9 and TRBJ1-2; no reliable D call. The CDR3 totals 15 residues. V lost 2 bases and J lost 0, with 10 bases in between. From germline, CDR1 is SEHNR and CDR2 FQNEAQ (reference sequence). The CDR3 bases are TGTGCCAGCAGCTTAAGAGGCCAGGCTAACTATGGCTACACCTTC. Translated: CASSLRGQANYGYTF.

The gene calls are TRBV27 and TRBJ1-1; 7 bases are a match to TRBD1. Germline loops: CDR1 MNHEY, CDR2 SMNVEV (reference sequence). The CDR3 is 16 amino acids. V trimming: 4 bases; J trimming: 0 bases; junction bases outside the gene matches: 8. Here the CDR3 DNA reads TGTGCCAGCAGTTCGAACAGGGGACCCATGAACACTGAAGCTTTCTTT. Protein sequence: CASSSNRGPMNTEAFF.

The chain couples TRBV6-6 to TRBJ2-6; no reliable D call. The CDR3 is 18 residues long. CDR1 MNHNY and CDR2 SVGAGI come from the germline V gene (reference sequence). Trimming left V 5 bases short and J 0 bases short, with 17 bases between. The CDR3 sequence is CASSPDGSLLSGANVLTF. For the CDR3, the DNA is TGTGCCAGCAGTCCTGACGGATCCTTACTCTCTGGGGCCAACGTCCTGACTTTC.

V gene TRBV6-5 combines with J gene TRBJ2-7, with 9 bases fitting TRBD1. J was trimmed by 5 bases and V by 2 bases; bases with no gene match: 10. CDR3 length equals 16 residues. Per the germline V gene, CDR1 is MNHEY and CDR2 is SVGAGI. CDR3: CASSYGDGQGKNEQYF. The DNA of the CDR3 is TGTGCCAGCAGTTACGGGGATGGACAGGGGAAAAACGAGCAGTACTTC.

In DNA form, the CDR3 reads TGTGCCAGCAGCACCCACGGGACCGCCAATGAGCAGTTCTTC. Amino acid sequence: CASSTHGTANEQFF. The V and J genes are TRBV7-8 and TRBJ2-1; D possibly uses TRBD1 or TRBD2 (5 bases each). V lost 5 bases, J lost 6 bases, and 14 bases lay in between. This CDR3 comprises 14 residues. Germline V gives CDR1 SGHVS, CDR2 FQNEAQ.

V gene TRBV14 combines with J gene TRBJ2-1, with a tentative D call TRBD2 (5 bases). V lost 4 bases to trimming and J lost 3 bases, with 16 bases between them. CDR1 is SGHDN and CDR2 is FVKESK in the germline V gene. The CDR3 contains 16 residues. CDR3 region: CASSPPTGRSYNEQFF. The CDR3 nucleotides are TGTGCCAGCAGCCCCCCTACGGGGAGAAGCTACAATGAGCAGTTCTTC.

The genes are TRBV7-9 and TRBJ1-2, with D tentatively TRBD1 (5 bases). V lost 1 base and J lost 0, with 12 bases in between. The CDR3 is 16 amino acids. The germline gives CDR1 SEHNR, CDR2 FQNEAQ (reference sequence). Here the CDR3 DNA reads TGTGCCAGCAGCTTAGGGGGCGCGAGCACTAACTATGGCTACACCTTC. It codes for CASSLGGASTNYGYTF.

The CDR3 DNA reads as TGTGCCACCACCTCCTCGGGCGGTCGGAATGAGCAGTTCTTC. This encodes CATTSSGGRNEQFF. This sequence joins TRBV24-1 and TRBJ2-1; D is unclear. V lost 8 bases, J lost 7 bases, and 17 bases lay in between. This CDR3 region has 14 residues. From germline, CDR1 is KGHDR and CDR2 SFDVKD.

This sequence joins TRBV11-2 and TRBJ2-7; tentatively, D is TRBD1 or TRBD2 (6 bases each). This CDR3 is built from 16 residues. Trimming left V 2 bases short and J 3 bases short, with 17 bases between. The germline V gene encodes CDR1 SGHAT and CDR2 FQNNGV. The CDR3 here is CASSLRTTGWNYEQYF. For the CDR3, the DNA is TGTGCCAGCAGCTTAAGGACTACAGGGTGGAACTACGAGCAGTACTTC.

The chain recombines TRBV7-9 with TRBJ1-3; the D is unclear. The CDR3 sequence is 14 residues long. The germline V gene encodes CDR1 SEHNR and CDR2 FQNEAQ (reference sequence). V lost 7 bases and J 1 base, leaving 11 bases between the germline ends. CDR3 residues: CASNVVASGNTIYF. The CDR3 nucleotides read TGTGCCAGCAACGTGGTCGCTTCTGGAAACACCATATATTTT.

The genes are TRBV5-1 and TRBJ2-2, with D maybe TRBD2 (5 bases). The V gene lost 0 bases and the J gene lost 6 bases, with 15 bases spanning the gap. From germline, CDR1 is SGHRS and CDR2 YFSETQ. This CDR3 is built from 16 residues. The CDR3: CASSLGTRGTPGELFF. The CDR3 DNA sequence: TGCGCCAGCAGCTTGGGAACCCGGGGAACACCCGGGGAGCTGTTTTTT.

CDR3 coding DNA: TGTGCCAGCAGCTTAGGTCCAGGGGGCGCGATGAGTGGCTACACCTTC. It specifies CASSLGPGGAMSGYTF. The chain uses TRBV7-2 and TRBJ1-2; 8 bases fit TRBD1. From germline, CDR1 is SGHTA and CDR2 FQGNSA. V was clipped by 1 base and J by 7 bases; unmatched bases: 11. The CDR3 covers 16 residues.

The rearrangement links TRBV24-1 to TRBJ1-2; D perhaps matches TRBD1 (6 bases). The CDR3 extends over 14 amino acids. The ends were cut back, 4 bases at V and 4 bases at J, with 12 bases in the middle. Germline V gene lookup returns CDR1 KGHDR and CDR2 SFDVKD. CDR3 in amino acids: CATSELGAPYGYTF. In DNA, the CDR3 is TGTGCCACCAGTGAGTTGGGGGCCCCCTATGGCTACACCTTC.

CDR3 region: CASSLDGAGGEKLFF. As DNA, the CDR3 is TGTGCCAGCAGCTTAGACGGGGCAGGAGGGGAAAAACTGTTTTTT. This chain joins TRBV7-9 and TRBJ1-4, with a weak D call TRBD1 (5 bases). Per the germline V gene, CDR1 is SEHNR and CDR2 is FQNEAQ (reference sequence). The CDR3 runs 15 residues. Between the trimmed V and J ends, which lost 1 base and 8 bases, there was a span of 14 bases.

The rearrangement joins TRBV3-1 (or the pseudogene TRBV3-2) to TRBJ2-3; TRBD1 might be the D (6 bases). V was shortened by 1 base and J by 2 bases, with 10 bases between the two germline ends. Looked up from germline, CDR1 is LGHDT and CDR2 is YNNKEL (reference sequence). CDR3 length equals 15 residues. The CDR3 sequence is CASSQGGQHTDTQYF. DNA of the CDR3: TGTGCCAGCAGCCAAGGGGGGCAGCACACAGATACGCAGTATTTT.

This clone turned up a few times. The CDR3 loop reads CASSAQGFDGYTF. CDR3 in DNA: TGTGCCAGTAGTGCACAGGGGTTTGATGGCTACACCTTC. This chain uses TRBV19 with TRBJ1-2, with 7 bases identical to TRBD1. The length of the CDR3 is 13 residues. V lost 5 bases to trimming and J lost 6 bases; unmatched junction nucleotides: 6. CDR1 is LNHDA, CDR2 SQIVND, per germline (reference sequence).

The CDR3 bases are TGCAGCGTTATGGGGAGACTCACAGATACGCAGTATTTT. Translated, it gives CSVMGRLTDTQYF. The chain links TRBV29-1 to TRBJ2-3; D is perhaps TRBD2 (5 bases). The CDR3 consists of 13 residues. Deletions cut 5 bases from V and 2 bases from J, with 11 bases between. Germline CDR1 and CDR2: SQVTM and ANQGSEA.

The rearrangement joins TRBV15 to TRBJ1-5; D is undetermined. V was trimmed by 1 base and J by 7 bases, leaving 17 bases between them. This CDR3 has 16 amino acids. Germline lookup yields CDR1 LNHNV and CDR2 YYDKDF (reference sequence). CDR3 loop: CATSRGEMGWGQPQHF. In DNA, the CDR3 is TGTGCCACCAGCAGAGGGGAAATGGGGTGGGGACAGCCCCAGCATTTT.

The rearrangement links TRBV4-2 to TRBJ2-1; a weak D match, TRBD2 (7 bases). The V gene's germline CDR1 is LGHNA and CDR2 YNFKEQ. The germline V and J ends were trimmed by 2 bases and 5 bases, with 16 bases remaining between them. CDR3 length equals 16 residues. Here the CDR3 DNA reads TGTGCCAGCAGCCAAAAAGGGGGGGGCCGGGACAATGAGCAGTTCTTC. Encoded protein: CASSQKGGGRDNEQFF.

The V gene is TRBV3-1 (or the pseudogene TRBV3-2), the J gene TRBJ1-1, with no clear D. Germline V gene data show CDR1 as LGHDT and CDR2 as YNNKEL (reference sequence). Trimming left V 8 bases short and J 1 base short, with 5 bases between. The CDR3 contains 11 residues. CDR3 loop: CASPGNTEAFF. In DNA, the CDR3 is TGTGCCAGCCCAGGGAACACTGAAGCTTTCTTT.

The CDR3 sequence is CASSLGGQAGDTQYF. DNA of the CDR3: TGCGCCAGCAGCTTGGGTGGACAAGCTGGGGATACGCAGTATTTT. J is TRBJ2-3 and V is TRBV5-1, with D possibly matching TRBD1 (5 bases). This CDR3 comprises 15 residues. V gave up 0 bases and J gave up 6 bases, with 14 bases separating them. Per germline, CDR1 SGHRS and CDR2 YFSETQ.

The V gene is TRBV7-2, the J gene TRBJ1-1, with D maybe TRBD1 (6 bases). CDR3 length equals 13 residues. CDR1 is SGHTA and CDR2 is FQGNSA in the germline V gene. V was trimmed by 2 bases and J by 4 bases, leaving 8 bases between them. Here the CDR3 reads CASSLQGLTEAFF. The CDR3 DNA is TGTGCCAGCAGCTTACAGGGGCTCACTGAAGCTTTCTTT. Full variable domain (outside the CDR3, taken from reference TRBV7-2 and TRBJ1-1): GAGVSQSPSNKVTEKGKDVELRCDPISGHTALYWYRQSLGQGLEFLIYFQGNSAPDKSGLPSDRFSAERTGGSVSTLTIQRTQQEDSAVYLCASSLQGLTEAFFGQGTRLTVV.